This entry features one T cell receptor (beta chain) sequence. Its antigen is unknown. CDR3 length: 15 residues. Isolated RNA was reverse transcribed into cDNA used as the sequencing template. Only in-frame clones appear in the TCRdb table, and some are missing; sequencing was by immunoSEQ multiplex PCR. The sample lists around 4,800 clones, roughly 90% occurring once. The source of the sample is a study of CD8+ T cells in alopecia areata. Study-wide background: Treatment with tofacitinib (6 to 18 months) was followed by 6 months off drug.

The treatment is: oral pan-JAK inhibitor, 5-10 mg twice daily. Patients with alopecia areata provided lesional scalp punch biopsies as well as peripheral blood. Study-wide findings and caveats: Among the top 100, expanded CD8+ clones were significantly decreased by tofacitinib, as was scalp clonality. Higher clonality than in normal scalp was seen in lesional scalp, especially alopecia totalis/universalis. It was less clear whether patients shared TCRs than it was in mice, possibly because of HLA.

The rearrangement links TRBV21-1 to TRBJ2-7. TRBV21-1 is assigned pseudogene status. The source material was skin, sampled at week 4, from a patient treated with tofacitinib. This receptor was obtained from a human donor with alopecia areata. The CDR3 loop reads CASSNKSRTPDEQYF. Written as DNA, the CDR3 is TGTGCCAGCAGCAATAAGTCCCGGACGCCGGACGAGCAGTACTTC.